The 5 T cell receptor beta chains below all came from one sample that was sequenced in a study of CD8+ T cells in alopecia areata. cDNA reverse transcribed from extracted RNA served as the sequencing template. Generated by immunoSEQ multiplex PCR, the TCRdb table keeps only in-frame clones and is missing some. Seen here are about 150,000 clones, 55% observed once, and the top ten hold 4.8%. Sequencing was performed on CD4+ T cells sorted from blood. The source is a human donor in good health.

This clone was found a few times. The chain uses TRBV29-1 and TRBJ2-1; possible D gene TRBD2, 6 bases. CDR1 is SQVTM, CDR2 ANQGSEA, per germline. Trimming removed 7 bases from V and 9 bases from J, with 10 bases in between. CDR3 length: 10 amino acids. The CDR3 sequence is CSARLVEQFF. The CDR3 DNA reads as TGCAGCGCAAGACTAGTTGAGCAGTTCTTC.

The chain recombines TRBV10-3 with TRBJ2-1; 9 bases match TRBD2. Trimming removed 4 bases from V and 6 bases from J; junction bases left unmatched: 10. The CDR3 extends over 16 amino acids. Germline CDR1 is ENHRY and CDR2 is SYGVKD. CDR3 bases: TGTGCCATCAGTGGGGGGCCTAGCGGGAATTTCAATGAGCAGTTCTTC. This codes for CAISGGPSGNFNEQFF.

This clone showed up just a few times. The chain couples TRBV29-1 to TRBJ2-7; tentatively, D is TRBD1 or TRBD2 (5 bases each). Germline CDR1 SQVTM, CDR2 ANQGSEA. This CDR3 region has 13 residues. The V end was cut by 5 bases, the J end by 0 bases, with 11 bases between. In DNA form, the CDR3 reads TGCAGCGTTCCGGGTGGGGGCTCCTACGAGCAGTACTTC. This translates into CSVPGGGSYEQYF.

The rearrangement joins TRBV29-1 to TRBJ2-5, with TRBD2 matching 7 bases. The V gene end was trimmed by 4 bases and the J gene end by 3 bases; junction bases not matched to a gene: 2. The V gene's germline CDR1 is SQVTM and CDR2 ANQGSEA. The CDR3 totals 12 residues. The CDR3 here is CSVAGRKETQYF. CDR3 bases: TGCAGCGTTGCCGGGAGGAAAGAGACCCAGTACTTC.

This clone was seen more than once but under ten times. J is TRBJ2-1 and V is TRBV19; D is ambiguous. The V gene lost 3 bases and the J gene lost 7 bases, with 4 bases spanning the gap. This CDR3 spans 11 amino acids. Germline loops: CDR1 LNHDA, CDR2 SQIVND (reference sequence). The CDR3 sequence: CASSMRNEQFF. DNA for the CDR3: TGTGCCAGTAGTATGAGGAATGAGCAGTTCTTC.